Below are 14 T cell receptor beta chains sequenced from a single sample in a study of Graves' ophthalmopathy and Graves' hyperthyroidism. TCR beta CDR3 regions were amplified from RNA transcripts. HTBI-primed RT-PCR formed the first round, and a multiplex PCR formed the second. TCRdb called the multiplex PCR reads again in MiXCR, with one record for every CDR3 protein. The sample yields 1 million to 1.3 million distinct CDR3 sequences, about two fifths seen once. The specimen was peripheral blood or thyroid tissue (not recorded which). The receptor set was obtained from an adult man with Graves' hyperthyroidism.

This clonotype occurred many times. The chain uses TRBV11-2 and TRBJ1-2; a weak D match, TRBD1 (5 bases). The CDR3 extends over 14 amino acids. The germline CDR1 and CDR2 sequences are SGHAT and FQNNGV. The V gene lost 4 bases and the J gene lost 3 bases, with 12 bases spanning the gap. The CDR3 DNA reads as TGTGCCAGCAGCTCCAGGGTACTGGACTATGGCTACACCTTC. Residues: CASSSRVLDYGYTF.

This clonotype was observed a single time. The rearrangement joins TRBV4-3 to TRBJ2-7; the match to TRBD1 covers 8 bases. The CDR3 has 14 amino acids. Germline loops: CDR1 LGHNA, CDR2 YSLEER. The ends lost 5 bases at V and 3 bases at J; junction bases unmatched: 6. The CDR3 loop is CASSSDREIYEQYF. CDR3 in DNA: TGCGCCAGCAGCTCGGACAGGGAAATCTACGAGCAGTACTTC.

This clonotype was counted at least ten times. This chain joins TRBV2 and TRBJ1-5, with D possibly TRBD1 on 6 matching bases. CDR3 size: 14 residues. V gave up 11 bases and J gave up 2 bases, with 16 bases separating them. The germline V gene has CDR1 SNHLY and CDR2 FYNNEI. The CDR3 nucleotides are TGTGCCGGTGGGACACGGCAGGGCAATCAGCCCCAGCATTTT. Its protein product is CAGGTRQGNQPQHF.

This clonotype has at least ten counts. This chain connects TRBV19 to TRBJ1-4; D is uncertain. Trimming stripped 3 bases from V and 8 bases from J, with 13 bases between. The germline V gene has CDR1 LNHDA and CDR2 SQIVND (reference sequence). The CDR3 has 14 residues. The CDR3 region has the DNA TGTGCCAGTAGTATTACGGGGTTTGGCGAAAAACTGTTTTTT. Translating gives CASSITGFGEKLFF.

The rearrangement joins TRBV7-2 to TRBJ2-5, with D perhaps TRBD1 (6 bases). CDR1 and CDR2 from the germline V gene are SGHTA and FQGNSA. The CDR3 covers 16 residues. The V and J ends lost 2 bases and 2 bases respectively, with 15 bases between them. The chain's CDR3 is CASSLSQGFTQETQYF. The CDR3 coding sequence is TGTGCCAGCAGCTTATCGCAGGGGTTTACTCAAGAGACCCAGTACTTC.

This chain connects TRBV7-9 to TRBJ1-2; no firm D call. Germline V gives CDR1 SEHNR, CDR2 FQNEAQ (reference sequence). CDR3 size: 17 residues. The V and J ends lost 1 base and 4 bases respectively, with 19 bases between them. The CDR3, as DNA: TGTGCCAGCAGCTTAGGCGGAATCGGCAGTACTGTCTATGGCTACACCTTC. This codes for CASSLGGIGSTVYGYTF.

The chain is built from TRBV25-1 and TRBJ2-2, with D perhaps matching TRBD2 (5 bases). V was clipped by 6 bases and J by 8 bases, with 10 bases between them. Germline loops: CDR1 MGHDK, CDR2 SYGVNS. CDR3 length equals 12 residues. For the CDR3, the DNA is TGTGCCAGCAGGAGGGCGCGAGGGGAGCTGTTTTTT. It encodes CASRRARGELFF.

The V gene is TRBV9, the J gene TRBJ2-2, with 8 bases identical to TRBD2. In germline, CDR1 is SGDLS, CDR2 YYNGEE. The CDR3 spans 15 residues. V lost 3 bases and J lost 5; bases outside the gene matches: 6. The CDR3 nucleotides read TGTGCCAGCAGCGGGAGCGGGAGAGCTACCGGGGAGCTGTTTTTT. Translating gives CASSGSGRATGELFF. The complete variable domain, with remaining parts taken from reference TRBV9 and TRBJ2-2, reads DSGVTQTPKHLITATGQRVTLRCSPRSGDLSVYWYQQSLDQGLQFLIQYYNGEERAKGNILERFSAQQFPDLHSELNLSSLELGDSALYFCASSGSGRATGELFFGEGSRLTVL.

The rearrangement joins TRBV20-1 to TRBJ2-7; 8 bases match TRBD2. The junction had 9 bases not matched to a gene; V was cut back by 5 bases and J by 3 bases. The CDR3 runs to 14 residues. CDR1 DFQATT and CDR2 SNEGSKA come from the germline V gene (reference sequence). The DNA for the CDR3 is TGCAGTGCTCGACCGGGTAGCGGGATCTACGAGCAGTACTTC. It specifies CSARPGSGIYEQYF.

This clonotype was counted a single time. CDR3 protein: CAIRDEQFF. Written as DNA, the CDR3 is TGTGCCATCAGGGATGAGCAGTTCTTC. V gene TRBV10-3 combines with J gene TRBJ2-1; D call uncertain. Trimming removed 6 bases from V and 8 bases from J, with 2 bases in between. Germline V gene data show CDR1 as ENHRY and CDR2 as SYGVKD. This CDR3 is built from 9 residues.

This chain connects TRBV20-1 to TRBJ1-2; 9 bases align to TRBD1. With 3 bases clipped from V and 8 bases from J, the junction kept 16 bases outside the gene matches. This CDR3 contains 16 residues. Germline assignment: CDR1 DFQATT and CDR2 SNEGSKA (reference sequence). DNA for the CDR3: TGCAGTGCTAGGGCTTCCCGAACAGGGGGCGCGGAAGGCTACACCTTC. It encodes CSARASRTGGAEGYTF.

The rearrangement links TRBV2 to TRBJ1-1; 9 bases line up with TRBD1. CDR1 and CDR2 (germline): SNHLY, FYNNEI. Losses at the gene ends were 4 bases for V and 1 base for J; bases not matched to a gene: 13. The CDR3 contains 18 residues. CDR3 DNA sequence: TGTGCCAGCAGTGCAGTGGCCGCGACAGGGGGTAGGAACACTGAAGCTTTCTTT. Translation: CASSAVAATGGRNTEAFF.

In this sample, this clonotype turned up many times. The chain has TRBV19 and TRBJ2-7, with a tentative D call TRBD2 (5 bases). V was pared by 6 bases and J by 3 bases, with 15 bases between. Per germline, CDR1 LNHDA and CDR2 SQIVND (reference sequence). This CDR3 is 14 amino acids long. The CDR3 reads CASRPSGDVYEQYF. The DNA of the CDR3 is TGTGCCAGTAGACCGTCCGGGGATGTCTACGAGCAGTACTTC. The full variable domain, its missing parts supplied by reference TRBV19 and TRBJ2-7, is DGGITQSPKYLFRKEGQNVTLSCEQNLNHDAMYWYRQDPGQGLRLIYYSQIVNDFQKGDIAEGYSVSREKKESFPLTVTSAQKNPTAFYLCASRPSGDVYEQYFGPGTRLTVT.

A word on this clonotype: At one of its ends the junction is not consistent with the germline gene, which may arise from a read error. The CDR3 nucleotides are TGTGCCACCAGCAGAGCACGGATGAACTATGGTTACACCTTC. Its protein product is CATSRARMNYGYTF. The rearrangement uses TRBV15 and TRBJ1-2; no reliable D call. The germline gives CDR1 LNHNV, CDR2 YYDKDF (reference sequence). The CDR3 loop spans 14 amino acids.